Listed below are T cell receptor beta chains from one sample, sequenced in a study of cytotoxic CD8 clonotypes in ibrutinib-treated CLL. Sequencing used immunoSEQ multiplex PCR; TCRdb keeps in-frame clones, though not all of them. The profile shows roughly 50,000 clones, 50% to 65% of them singletons. Sequencing was performed on PBMCs, taken after 24 months of ibrutinib treatment. The receptor set was obtained from a human donor with chronic lymphocytic leukemia. The CDR3 runs from the conserved cysteine through the conserved F or W. Each record gives: J gene, V gene, CDR3 length, D gene, clone size, CDR3 DNA, CDR3 protein. The D gene is left open where the match is weak. Rows may omit the clone size; those that give it use once, few, many or a size class.

J: TRBJ1-2; V: TRBV5-4; length: 13; D: NA; size: NA; DNA: TGTGCCAGCAGCTTGGCAGGGGCGAATGGCTACACCTTC; CDR3: CASSLAGANGYTF
J: TRBJ2-3; V: TRBV7-6; length: 13; D: TRBD1; size: NA; DNA: TGTGCCAGCAGCACCGGACAGGGAGCCACGCAGTATTTT; CDR3: CASSTGQGATQYF
J: TRBJ1-3; V: TRBV5-6; length: 14; D: NA; size: NA; DNA: TGTGCCAGCAGCTTGCCGACCTCTGGAAACACCATATATTTT; CDR3: CASSLPTSGNTIYF
J: TRBJ2-7; V: TRBV25-1; length: 15; D: TRBD1; size: NA; DNA: TGTGCCAGCAGTGTCCGGGACAGTGGGGCCTACGAGCAGTACTTC; CDR3: CASSVRDSGAYEQYF
J: TRBJ2-5; V: TRBV28; length: 14; D: NA; size: NA; DNA: TGTGCCAGCAGTCCCGGGACCGTCAAAGAGACCCAGTACTTC; CDR3: CASSPGTVKETQYF
J: TRBJ2-2; V: TRBV5-4; length: 15; D: NA; size: NA; DNA: TGTGCCAGCAGCTTGATGGGGCTCGAAACCGGGGAGCTGTTTTTT; CDR3: CASSLMGLETGELFF
J: TRBJ2-7; V: TRBV6-1; length: 14; D: NA; size: few; DNA: TGTGCCAGCAGCAGGACAGCCAGCTCCTACGAGCAGTACTTC; CDR3: CASSRTASSYEQYF
J: TRBJ1-1; V: TRBV25-1; length: 12; D: NA; size: NA; DNA: TGTGCCAGCAGAGGGGGGAACACTGAAGCTTTCTTT; CDR3: CASRGGNTEAFF
J: TRBJ1-4; V: TRBV4-1; length: 17; D: TRBD1; size: few; DNA: TGCGCCAGCAGCCAAGATAGAGGGGGACAGGGTTTCGAAAAACTGTTTTTT; CDR3: CASSQDRGGQGFEKLFF
J: TRBJ1-5; V: TRBV6-1; length: 15; D: NA; size: NA; DNA: TGTGCCAGCAGAGTCCCCAAAGGCAGCAATCAGCCCCAGCATTTT; CDR3: CASRVPKGSNQPQHF
J: TRBJ1-2; V: TRBV5-6; length: 16; D: NA; size: NA; DNA: TGTGCCAGCAGCCTTGGGATGGCGTCCTCTAACTATGGCTACACCTTC; CDR3: CASSLGMASSNYGYTF
J: TRBJ1-3; V: TRBV6-5; length: 15; D: NA; size: NA; DNA: TGTGCCAGCAGTTACTCGAGACAGTCTGGAAACACCATATATTTT; CDR3: CASSYSRQSGNTIYF
J: TRBJ2-3; V: TRBV2; length: 15; D: TRBD2; size: NA; DNA: TGTGCCAGCAGTTCTAGCGGGAGGAGCACAGATACGCAGTATTTT; CDR3: CASSSSGRSTDTQYF
J: TRBJ1-1; V: TRBV11-3; length: 13; D: TRBD1; size: few; DNA: TGTGCCAGCAGCCCTGGACAGGGCTCTGAAGCTTTCTTT; CDR3: CASSPGQGSEAFF
J: TRBJ2-1; V: TRBV27; length: 12; D: TRBD1; size: NA; DNA: TGTGCCAGCAGGGGACCGGGACAGGGCCCGTTCTTC; CDR3: CASRGPGQGPFF
J: TRBJ2-2; V: TRBV19; length: 14; D: NA; size: NA; DNA: TGTGCCAGCAGAACGTGGACTGACACCGGGGAGCTGTTTTTT; CDR3: CASRTWTDTGELFF
J: TRBJ2-2; V: TRBV29-1; length: 15; D: NA; size: many; DNA: TGCAGCGCCCTCGACGCAGGACAAAATTCCGGGGAGCTGTTTTTT; CDR3: CSALDAGQNSGELFF
J: TRBJ2-5; V: TRBV6-1; length: 13; D: NA; size: NA; DNA: TGTGCCAGCAGCGCGGACTATTCCGAGACCCAGTACTTC; CDR3: CASSADYSETQYF
J: TRBJ2-2; V: TRBV4-2; length: 14; D: TRBD1; size: NA; DNA: TGTGCCAGCAGCTCTGGACAGGGGGCCGGGGAGCTGTTTTTT; CDR3: CASSSGQGAGELFF
J: TRBJ1-1; V: TRBV5-1; length: 14; D: NA; size: NA; DNA: TGCGCCAGCAGCTTGGAGACATCAGGCACTGAAGCTTTCTTT; CDR3: CASSLETSGTEAFF
J: TRBJ1-1; V: TRBV6-1; length: 14; D: NA; size: few; DNA: TGTGCCAGCAGTGTTTCCGGGGCTGGAACTGAAGCTTTCTTT; CDR3: CASSVSGAGTEAFF
J: TRBJ1-2; V: TRBV5-4; length: 16; D: TRBD1; size: NA; DNA: TGTGCCAGCAGCAGTCCGGGACAGGGGGTTAACTATGGCTACACCTTC; CDR3: CASSSPGQGVNYGYTF
J: TRBJ2-3; V: TRBV6-6; length: 15; D: TRBD2; size: NA; DNA: TGTGCCAGCAGTGACCTAGCGGGGTTAACAGATACGCAGTATTTT; CDR3: CASSDLAGLTDTQYF
J: TRBJ2-7; V: TRBV4-2; length: 16; D: TRBD1; size: few; DNA: TGTGCCAGCAGCCAAATAGTCGGGACAGGGTCCTACGAGCAGTACTTC; CDR3: CASSQIVGTGSYEQYF
J: TRBJ2-7; V: TRBV7-9; length: 14; D: NA; size: few; DNA: TGTGCCAGCAGCTTAGTTGCCAGCTCCTACGAGCAGTACTTC; CDR3: CASSLVASSYEQYF
J: TRBJ2-3; V: TRBV19; length: 15; D: TRBD2; size: once; DNA: TGTGCCAGTAGTATGGCGGGGGGGACCACAGATACGCAGTATTTT; CDR3: CASSMAGGTTDTQYF
J: TRBJ1-5; V: TRBV7-9; length: 17; D: NA; size: few; DNA: TGTGCCAGCAGCCTCTACAGGGACGCTTACGGCAATCAGCCCCAGCATTTT; CDR3: CASSLYRDAYGNQPQHF
J: TRBJ1-4; V: TRBV2; length: 13; D: NA; size: few; DNA: TGTGCCAGCAGTCGGGCCCATAATGAAAAACTGTTTTTT; CDR3: CASSRAHNEKLFF
J: TRBJ1-5; V: TRBV10-3; length: 15; D: NA; size: many; DNA: TGTGCCATCAGTGATAGTACACAGCTCAATCAGCCCCAGCATTTT; CDR3: CAISDSTQLNQPQHF
J: TRBJ2-7; V: TRBV13; length: 12; D: NA; size: NA; DNA: TGTGCCAGCAGTCGGGGCCCCTACGAGCAGTACTTC; CDR3: CASSRGPYEQYF
J: TRBJ2-6; V: TRBV15; length: 16; D: TRBD1; size: NA; DNA: TGTGCCACCCACGGGACAGGGGGCTTTGGGGCCAACGTCCTGACTTTC; CDR3: CATHGTGGFGANVLTF
J: TRBJ1-1; V: TRBV5-1; length: 12; D: NA; size: NA; DNA: TGCGCCAGCAGACAAGTGGACACTGAAGCTTTCTTT; CDR3: CASRQVDTEAFF
J: TRBJ1-4; V: TRBV5-6; length: 17; D: NA; size: NA; DNA: TGTGCCAGCAGCTTTATGGGCGAGGAGGAGCCTAATGAAAAACTGTTTTTT; CDR3: CASSFMGEEEPNEKLFF
J: TRBJ1-2; V: TRBV6-1; length: 15; D: TRBD1; size: many; DNA: TGTGCCAGCAGGGATACAGGGGAAATTGCCTATGGCTACACCTTC; CDR3: CASRDTGEIAYGYTF
J: TRBJ2-6; V: TRBV7-7; length: 19; D: TRBD1; size: NA; DNA: TGTGCCAGCAGCTATAAAAACAGGGGGCGATTGGCTGGGGCCAACGTCCTGACTTTC; CDR3: CASSYKNRGRLAGANVLTF
J: TRBJ2-5; V: TRBV27; length: 14; D: NA; size: NA; DNA: TGTGCCAGCAGTTACCGGGGGTCTCCTTCCACCCAGTACTTC; CDR3: CASSYRGSPSTQYF
J: TRBJ1-1; V: TRBV2; length: 9; D: NA; size: NA; DNA: TGTGCGACACTCACTGAAGCTTTCTTT; CDR3: CATLTEAFF
J: TRBJ2-3; V: TRBV5-1; length: 13; D: NA; size: once; DNA: TGCGCCAGCAGCTTGGAGGCTTTTGGTACGCAGTATTTT; CDR3: CASSLEAFGTQYF
J: TRBJ2-7; V: TRBV5-1; length: 13; D: NA; size: NA; DNA: TGCGCCAGCAGCGACACACCCTGGGGGGAGCAGTACTTC; CDR3: CASSDTPWGEQYF
J: TRBJ2-7; V: TRBV7-9; length: 13; D: NA; size: NA; DNA: TGTGCCAGCAGCGCTTTGGGGGGAGTCGAGCAGTACTTC; CDR3: CASSALGGVEQYF
J: TRBJ2-4; V: TRBV5-8; length: 14; D: NA; size: NA; DNA: TGTGCCAGCAACCCCCCAGGGCTCAAAAACATTCAGTACTTC; CDR3: CASNPPGLKNIQYF
J: TRBJ2-5; V: TRBV5-1; length: 13; D: NA; size: NA; DNA: TGCGCCAGCAGCTGGAGACAGTCAGAGACCCAGTACTTC; CDR3: CASSWRQSETQYF
J: TRBJ2-3; V: TRBV6-1; length: 17; D: NA; size: NA; DNA: TGTGCCAGCAGTGAAGCGCTAACAGAAATACCTTCAGATACGCAGTATTTT; CDR3: CASSEALTEIPSDTQYF
J: TRBJ2-5; V: TRBV19; length: 13; D: TRBD2; size: NA; DNA: TGTGCCACCTCCCTCAGCGGGGGGGCCCCCCAGTACTTC; CDR3: CATSLSGGAPQYF
J: TRBJ2-1; V: TRBV28; length: 16; D: TRBD2; size: NA; DNA: TGTGCCAGCAGTGCACAACTAGCGGGGGGGCGAAATGAGCAGTTCTTC; CDR3: CASSAQLAGGRNEQFF
J: TRBJ2-7; V: TRBV5-1; length: 13; D: NA; size: NA; DNA: TGCGCCAGCAGTTTTGGGCCCCTGCGCGGGCAGTACTTC; CDR3: CASSFGPLRGQYF
J: TRBJ2-3; V: TRBV27; length: 16; D: TRBD2; size: NA; DNA: TGTGCCAGCAGGGGAGGCGGGGGGGCAGGAGCAGATACGCAGTATTTT; CDR3: CASRGGGGAGADTQYF
J: TRBJ2-1; V: TRBV7-6; length: 14; D: NA; size: NA; DNA: TGTGCCAGCAGCCCAACTAGCTCCTACAATGAGCAGTTCTTC; CDR3: CASSPTSSYNEQFF
J: TRBJ1-1; V: TRBV11-2; length: 15; D: NA; size: NA; DNA: TGTGCCAGCAGCTTAAATCTGGCTCCTAACACTGAAGCTTTCTTT; CDR3: CASSLNLAPNTEAFF
J: TRBJ1-2; V: TRBV5-6; length: 16; D: NA; size: NA; DNA: TGTGCCAGCAGCCGGCCGGGGCCGGGGCCTAACTATGGCTACACCTTC; CDR3: CASSRPGPGPNYGYTF
J: TRBJ2-3; V: TRBV27; length: 11; D: NA; size: NA; DNA: TGTGCCATCACGAATGGCGATACGCAGTATTTT; CDR3: CAITNGDTQYF
J: TRBJ2-7; V: TRBV29-1; length: 13; D: NA; size: NA; DNA: TGCAGCGGGGGGCGACAGGGAGGGCGGGAGCAGTACTTC; CDR3: CSGGRQGGREQYF
J: TRBJ1-3; V: TRBV28; length: 13; D: NA; size: NA; DNA: TGTGCCAGCAGGGAGGCGCTAGGAAACACCATATATTTT; CDR3: CASREALGNTIYF
J: TRBJ1-1; V: TRBV2; length: 15; D: TRBD1; size: NA; DNA: TGTGCCAGCAGACGACAGGGGGCTAGTGGCACTGAAGCTTTCTTT; CDR3: CASRRQGASGTEAFF
J: TRBJ1-1; V: TRBV2; length: 14; D: NA; size: NA; DNA: TGTGCCAGCAGCTCGACCGCCGGCAACACTGAAGCTTTCTTT; CDR3: CASSSTAGNTEAFF
J: TRBJ1-6; V: TRBV13; length: 15; D: NA; size: few; DNA: TGTGCCAGCAGCTTTGGGGGCAGGGGTGGGTCACCCCTCCACTTT; CDR3: CASSFGGRGGSPLHF
J: TRBJ1-5; V: TRBV4-2; length: 18; D: TRBD1; size: NA; DNA: TGTGCCAGCAGCCAAACAACAGGGGGCAGGGTTGGCAATCAGCCCCAGCATTTT; CDR3: CASSQTTGGRVGNQPQHF
J: TRBJ2-3; V: TRBV6-4; length: 14; D: NA; size: few; DNA: TGTGCCAGCAGTGACGGGGCTAGTTCAGATACGCAGTATTTT; CDR3: CASSDGASSDTQYF
J: TRBJ2-2; V: TRBV4-1; length: 17; D: TRBD2; size: NA; DNA: TGCGCCAGCAGCCAAGAGAGTAGCGGGGGGGTTGCCGGGGAGCTGTTTTTT; CDR3: CASSQESSGGVAGELFF
J: TRBJ1-2; V: TRBV6-5; length: 15; D: NA; size: few; DNA: TGTGCCAGCAGTCCCGCAGGACCGTACGGCTATGGCTACACCTTC; CDR3: CASSPAGPYGYGYTF